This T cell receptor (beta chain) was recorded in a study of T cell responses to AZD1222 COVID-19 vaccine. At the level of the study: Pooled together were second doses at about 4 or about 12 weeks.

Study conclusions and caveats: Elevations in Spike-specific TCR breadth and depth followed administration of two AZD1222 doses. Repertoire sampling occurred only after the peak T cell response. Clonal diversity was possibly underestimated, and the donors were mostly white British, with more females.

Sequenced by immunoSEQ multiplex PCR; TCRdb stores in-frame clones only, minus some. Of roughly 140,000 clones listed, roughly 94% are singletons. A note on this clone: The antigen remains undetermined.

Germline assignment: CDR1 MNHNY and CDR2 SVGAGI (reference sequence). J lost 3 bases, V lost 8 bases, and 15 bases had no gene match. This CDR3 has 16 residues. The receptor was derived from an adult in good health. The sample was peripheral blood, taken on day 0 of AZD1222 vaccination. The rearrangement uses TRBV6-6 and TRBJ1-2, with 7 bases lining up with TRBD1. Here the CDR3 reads CASGLRTGTGDYGYTF. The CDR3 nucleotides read TGTGCCAGCGGGCTTAGGACAGGCACGGGGGACTATGGCTACACCTTC.